This T cell receptor (beta chain) comes out of a study of blood T cells in healthy people across ages. Through a sample-barcoded 5' primer and a J-beta primer mix, a second PCR was run for roughly 7 to 11 cycles. MiXCR, applied by TCRdb to the 5' RACE reads, yields one record per CDR3 protein. The sample holds some 1.1 million distinct CDR3 sequences, around two fifths seen once. General observations from the study: Changes in expanded clonotypes were possibly confounded, as the CMV status of donors was unknown.

A remark on this clonotype: The target antigen is unknown. A read error may produce the germline difference seen at one junction end.

The length of the CDR3 is 16 residues. Germline CDR1 LGHDT, CDR2 YNNKEL (reference sequence). Material: blood. The sequence derives from a man younger than 35 in good health. The V gene is TRBV3-1, the J gene TRBJ1-2; D may be TRBD1 (6 bases). The CDR3 protein is CASSQSQGHMAYGYTF. CDR3 coding DNA: TGTGCCAGTAGCCAAAGCCAGGGACACATGGCCTATGGCTACACCTTC.